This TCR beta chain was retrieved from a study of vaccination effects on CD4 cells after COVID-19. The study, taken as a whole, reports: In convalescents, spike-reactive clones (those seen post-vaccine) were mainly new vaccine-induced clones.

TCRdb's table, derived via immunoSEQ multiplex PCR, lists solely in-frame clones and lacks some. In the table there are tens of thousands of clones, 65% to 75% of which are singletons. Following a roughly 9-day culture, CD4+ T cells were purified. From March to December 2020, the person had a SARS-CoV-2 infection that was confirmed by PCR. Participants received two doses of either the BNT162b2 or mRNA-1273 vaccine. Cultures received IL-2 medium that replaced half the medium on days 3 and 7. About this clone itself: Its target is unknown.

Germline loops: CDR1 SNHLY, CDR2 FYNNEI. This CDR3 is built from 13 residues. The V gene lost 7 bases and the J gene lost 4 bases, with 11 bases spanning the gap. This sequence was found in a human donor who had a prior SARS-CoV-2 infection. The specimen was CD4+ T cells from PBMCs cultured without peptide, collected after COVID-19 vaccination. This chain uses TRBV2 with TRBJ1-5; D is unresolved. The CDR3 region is CASTIIWNQPQHF. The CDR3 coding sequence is TGTGCCAGCACCATTATATGGAATCAGCCCCAGCATTTT.